The 7 T cell receptor beta chains reported below all come from one sample, sequenced in a study of beta chain features in type 1 diabetes. The investigators reverse transcribed all of the isolated RNA, so they sequenced expressed TCRB transcripts. Profiled with immunoSEQ multiplex PCR; TCRdb holds only in-frame clones, not every one. The table records some 270,000 clones, about 8.5% of them present only once. The sequenced sample was central memory CD4+ T cells from blood. The receptors originated from a woman in her late teens or twenties in good health.

The rearrangement uses TRBV28 and TRBJ1-2; 9 bases fit TRBD1. Germline trimming cut 7 bases from V and 10 bases from J; bases unmatched to any gene: 7. Germline loops: CDR1 MDHEN, CDR2 SYDVKM. There are 12 residues in the CDR3. The chain's CDR3 is CASNDRGMDYTF. The CDR3 coding sequence is TGTGCCAGCAACGACAGGGGGATGGACTACACCTTC.

The chain has TRBV18 and TRBJ1-3, with D unclear. With 4 bases removed from V and 0 bases from J, the gap between germline ends came to 10 bases. Germline V gives CDR1 KGHSH, CDR2 LQKENI. This CDR3 contains 15 residues. For the CDR3, the DNA is TGTGCCAGCTCACGGACGGAATCCTCTGGAAACACCATATATTTT. Translation: CASSRTESSGNTIYF.

This sequence joins TRBV28 and TRBJ1-1; possibly TRBD1 for D (5 bases). Germline V CDR1 and CDR2: MDHEN, SYDVKM. The CDR3 consists of 13 residues. The V end was cut by 6 bases, the J end by 4 bases, with 12 bases between. CDR3 sequence (DNA): TGTGCCAGCAGAGCCTGGGGGACCACTGAAGCTTTCTTT. Amino acid sequence: CASRAWGTTEAFF.

With regard to this clone: A far larger clone is a single base away, which makes a read error likely. Other DNA sequences in the same sample also yield this CDR3. The V gene is TRBV7-8, the J gene TRBJ2-7; the match to TRBD2 covers 10 bases. The CDR3 consists of 13 residues. Germline CDR1 is SGHVS and CDR2 is FQNEAQ. J gave up 3 bases and V 5 bases, and 1 base lay outside the gene matches. DNA of the CDR3: TGTGCCAGCAGCCGGACTAGCGGCTACGAGCAGTACTTC. It yields the protein CASSRTSGYEQYF. Full variable domain (remainder filled in from reference TRBV7-8 and TRBJ2-7): GAGVSQSPRYKVAKRGQDVALRCDPISGHVSLFWYQQALGQGPEFLTYFQNEAQLDKSGLPSDRFFAERPEGSVSTLKIQRTQQEDSAVYLCASSRTSGYEQYFGPGTRLTVT.

The gene calls are TRBV19 and TRBJ2-7, with TRBD2 as a possible D gene (5 bases). This CDR3 region has 13 residues. Germline CDR1 LNHDA, CDR2 SQIVND (reference sequence). Trimming cost V 5 bases and J 0 bases, with 8 bases left between them. The CDR3 reads CASSYAGSYEQYF. As DNA, the CDR3 is TGTGCCAGTAGTTATGCGGGCTCCTACGAGCAGTACTTC.

The chain links TRBV2 to TRBJ1-5; 8 bases map to TRBD1. The germline V gene has CDR1 SNHLY and CDR2 FYNNEI. V lost 5 bases and J lost 4; bases outside the gene matches: 7. The CDR3 totals 15 residues. The CDR3 coding sequence is TGTGCCAGCAGTTTTGGACAGGGAGCGAATCAGCCCCAGCATTTT. Amino acids: CASSFGQGANQPQHF. The full variable domain, rest sourced from reference TRBV2 and TRBJ1-5, is EPEVTQTPSHQVTQMGQEVILRCVPISNHLYFYWYRQILGQKVEFLVSFYNNEISEKSEIFDDQFSVERPDGSNFTLKIRSTKLEDSAMYFCASSFGQGANQPQHFGDGTRLSIL.

The chain carries TRBV7-8 and TRBJ2-1, with D possibly TRBD2 on 6 matching bases. CDR3 length: 16 residues. CDR1 SGHVS and CDR2 FQNEAQ come from the germline V gene. Deletions cut 2 bases from V and 5 bases from J, with 16 bases between. The CDR3 DNA sequence: TGTGCCAGCAGCTTAACGTCCCGTAGCGGAAACAATGAGCAGTTCTTC. Translated, it gives CASSLTSRSGNNEQFF.